Presented here are 30 T cell receptor beta chains from one specimen sequenced in a study of control samples from healthy donors and cancer patients. Produced via immunoSEQ multiplex PCR; TCRdb's table is partial and in-frame only. This sample has 50,000 to 75,000 clones, with roughly 85% found just once. What was sequenced was blood. The receptors come from a man between 35 and 55 years old in good health.

The chain recombines TRBV11-2 with TRBJ2-1; 9 bases line up with TRBD1. The CDR3 consists of 16 residues. From germline, CDR1 is SGHAT and CDR2 FQNNGV. V dropped 3 bases and J dropped 4; count of bases not matched to a gene: 7. The CDR3 spells CASSFTMGQGYNEQFF. CDR3 DNA: TGTGCCAGCAGCTTCACAATGGGACAGGGATACAATGAGCAGTTCTTC.

The chain links TRBV5-1 to TRBJ2-4; 8 bases align to TRBD1. The CDR3 extends over 16 amino acids. The junction had 5 bases not matched to a gene; V was cut back by 3 bases and J by 0 bases. CDR1 SGHRS and CDR2 YFSETQ come from the germline V gene. The CDR3 coding sequence is TGCGCCAGCAGCTACGGGACAGGTCTAGCCAAAAACATTCAGTACTTC. The encoded protein is CASSYGTGLAKNIQYF.

The chain employs TRBV7-3 and TRBJ2-1; 10 bases agree with TRBD2. There are 15 residues in the CDR3. V was pared by 1 base and J by 9 bases, with 6 bases of the junction left unmatched. The germline CDR1 and CDR2 sequences are SGHTA and FQGTGA. The CDR3 region has the DNA TGTGCCAGCAGCTTAAGAGCGGGAGGGCCAAGTGAGCAGTTCTTC. This codes for CASSLRAGGPSEQFF.

About this clone itself: At one of its ends the junction is not consistent with the germline gene, which may arise from a read error. The V and J genes are TRBV2 and TRBJ2-5, with D perhaps matching TRBD2 (6 bases). CDR1 SNHLY and CDR2 FYNNEI come from the germline V gene. This CDR3 is 11 amino acids long. The CDR3 coding sequence is TGTGCCAGCAGTGAGCTCCTCCGGGGGAACTTC. Protein sequence: CASSELLRGNF.

This rearrangement joins TRBV7-3 to TRBJ1-2, with 10 bases identical to TRBD1. This CDR3 region has 17 residues. Trimming removed 5 bases from V and 7 bases from J; junction bases left unmatched: 16. Germline CDR1 is SGHTA and CDR2 is FQGTGA. The CDR3 is CASSPRDRGRILGGYTF. CDR3 coding DNA: TGTGCCAGCAGCCCACGGGACAGGGGACGGATCTTGGGTGGCTACACCTTC.

The CDR3, as DNA: TGTGCCAGCAGCCTCGGACAGGTTGGCTACACCTTC. Its translation: CASSLGQVGYTF. This chain uses TRBV3-1 (or the pseudogene TRBV3-2) with TRBJ1-2, with 7 bases identical to TRBD1. The CDR3 runs to 12 residues. The junction had 3 bases not matched to a gene; V was cut back by 4 bases and J by 7 bases. CDR1 is LGHDT and CDR2 is YNNKEL in the germline V gene (reference sequence).

The chain uses TRBV14 and TRBJ1-1, with D possibly TRBD1 on 5 matching bases. The germline gives CDR1 SGHDN, CDR2 FVKESK. The V gene lost 4 bases and the J gene lost 0 bases, with 18 bases spanning the gap. This CDR3 has 17 residues. Here the CDR3 DNA reads TGTGCCAGCAGCCCCCTCCAAGGGGCCGACATGAACACTGAAGCTTTCTTT. As protein: CASSPLQGADMNTEAFF.

This clone was counted a single time. The J gene is TRBJ2-3, the V gene TRBV11-1, with 14 bases matching TRBD2. The length of the CDR3 is 15 residues. Germline values: CDR1 SGHAT, CDR2 FQDESV (reference sequence). After removal of 5 bases from V and 4 bases from J, the junction contained 2 bases not matched to a gene. This CDR3 reads CASSLGLAGADTQYF. The CDR3 DNA follows: TGTGCCAGCAGCCTGGGACTAGCGGGAGCAGATACGCAGTATTTT. Using reference TRBV11-1 and TRBJ2-3 for the parts outside the CDR3, the full variable domain is EAEVAQSPRYKITEKSQAVAFWCDPISGHATLYWYRQILGQGPELLVQFQDESVVDDSQLPKDRFSAERLKGVDSTLKIQPAELGDSAMYLCASSLGLAGADTQYFGPGTRLTVL.

This chain connects TRBV6-5 to TRBJ1-5, with D possibly being TRBD1 (6 bases). Trimming cost V 6 bases and J 6 bases, with 12 bases left between them. CDR1 is MNHEY and CDR2 is SVGAGI in the germline V gene. The CDR3 length is 13 residues. This CDR3 reads CASRLGGLQPQHF. The CDR3 coding sequence is TGTGCCAGCAGGTTGGGGGGCCTTCAGCCCCAGCATTTT.

The rearrangement links TRBV13 to TRBJ1-1, with 7 nucleotides matching TRBD1. This CDR3 region has 13 residues. Looked up from germline, CDR1 is PRHDT and CDR2 is FYEKMQ (reference sequence). Germline trimming cut 5 bases from V and 7 bases from J; bases unmatched to any gene: 7. The DNA for the CDR3 is TGTGCCAGCAGCCTTGGACAGGATCTTGAAGCTTTCTTT. As protein: CASSLGQDLEAFF.

V usage is TRBV5-1 and J usage is TRBJ1-2; 8 bases fit TRBD1. The ends lost 0 bases at V and 7 bases at J; junction bases unmatched: 11. Germline values: CDR1 SGHRS, CDR2 YFSETQ. The CDR3 totals 16 residues. The CDR3 nucleotides read TGCGCCAGCAGCTTGGGACAGGGGCTAGGCGGGGCTGGCTACACCTTC. As protein: CASSLGQGLGGAGYTF.

The rearrangement uses TRBV10-3 and TRBJ2-7, with D possibly being TRBD1 (5 bases). The V gene lost 0 bases and the J gene lost 5 bases, with 8 bases spanning the gap. Germline CDR1 ENHRY, CDR2 SYGVKD. The CDR3 sequence is 13 residues long. The CDR3 here is CAISESRDHEQYF. DNA of the CDR3: TGTGCCATCAGTGAGTCCAGGGATCACGAGCAGTACTTC.

The chain carries TRBV6-5 and TRBJ2-7; the D gene is possibly TRBD2 (6 bases). The CDR3 runs 14 residues. Deletions cut 0 bases from V and 5 bases from J, with 11 bases between. Looked up from germline, CDR1 is MNHEY and CDR2 is SVGAGI. CDR3 residues: CASSYSSSVHEQYF. The CDR3 region has the DNA TGTGCCAGCAGTTACTCGTCTAGCGTCCACGAGCAGTACTTC.

The J gene is TRBJ2-7, the V gene TRBV28, with D possibly being TRBD2 (5 bases). Per germline, CDR1 MDHEN and CDR2 SYDVKM. V was trimmed by 7 bases and J by 2 bases, leaving 15 bases between them. This CDR3 is 14 amino acids long. CDR3 sequence (DNA): TGTGCCAGCAAGTTTCATCCGGGAACCTACGAGCAGTACTTC. Residues: CASKFHPGTYEQYF.

V is TRBV30 and J is TRBJ2-3, with 11 bases that match TRBD2. Germline V gives CDR1 GTSNPN, CDR2 SVGIG (reference sequence). V was pared by 5 bases and J by 3 bases, with 13 bases of the junction left unmatched. The CDR3 loop spans 17 amino acids. The CDR3 DNA follows: TGTGCCTGGGATACGCCTAGCGGGGGGTGGCTAACAGATACGCAGTATTTT. As protein: CAWDTPSGGWLTDTQYF.

The table lists this clone with a few counts. The J gene is TRBJ1-5, the V gene TRBV6-2 or TRBV6-3, with TRBD1 matching 8 bases. Germline values: CDR1 MNHEY, CDR2 SVGEGT. The J segment lost 11 bases and the V segment lost 5 bases, leaving 8 bases of the junction unmatched. This CDR3 is built from 13 residues. The CDR3 coding sequence is TGTGCCAGCAGTGCCGACAGGGGCCAGGCCCAGCATTTT. Its translation: CASSADRGQAQHF.

The chain employs TRBV29-1 and TRBJ1-4; 10 bases agree with TRBD1. CDR3 size: 14 residues. The germline V gene encodes CDR1 SQVTM and CDR2 ANQGSEA. The J segment lost 7 bases and the V segment lost 4 bases, leaving 6 bases of the junction unmatched. The CDR3 DNA reads TGCAGCGTTGGGACAGGGGGAGATGGTGAAAAACTGTTTTTT. This codes for CSVGTGGDGEKLFF. Complete variable domain (other parts from reference TRBV29-1 and TRBJ1-4): SAVISQKPSRDICQRGTSLTIQCQVDSQVTMMFWYRQQPGQSLTLIATANQGSEATYESGFVIDKFPISRPNLTFSTLTVSNMSPEDSSIYLCSVGTGGDGEKLFFGSGTQLSVL.

This sequence joins TRBV4-1 and TRBJ2-7; 8 bases fit TRBD1. This CDR3 comprises 16 residues. Germline CDR1 reads MGHRA; CDR2 reads YSYEKL. J gave up 2 bases and V 3 bases, and 9 bases lay outside the gene matches. The CDR3 reads CASSHQDRGPPYEQYF. CDR3 coding DNA: TGCGCCAGCAGCCACCAAGACAGGGGCCCCCCCTACGAGCAGTACTTC.

This clone came up once. J is TRBJ1-1 and V is TRBV11-3; no clear D. The V end lost 5 bases, the J end lost 4 bases, and 14 bases lay between the germline ends. This CDR3 has 14 residues. CDR1 and CDR2 from the germline V gene are SGHNT and YENEEA. CDR3 in DNA: TGTGCCAGCAGCGGGCCGTTCCCAGGCACTGAAGCTTTCTTT. This sequence encodes CASSGPFPGTEAFF.

The chain uses TRBV12-5 and TRBJ2-5; TRBD1 matches 7 bases. CDR1 and CDR2 (germline): LGHNT, FRNRAP. This CDR3 contains 12 residues. J lost 5 bases, V lost 6 bases, and 3 bases had no gene match. CDR3 sequence: CASGPDRETQYF. The CDR3 DNA is TGTGCTAGTGGCCCGGACAGGGAGACCCAGTACTTC. Together with reference TRBV12-5 and TRBJ2-5, the CDR3 gives the full variable domain: DARVTQTPRHKVTEMGQEVTMRCQPILGHNTVFWYRQTMMQGLELLAYFRNRAPLDDSGMPKDRFSAEMPDATLATLKIQPSEPRDSAVYFCASGPDRETQYFGPGTRLLVL.

The J gene is TRBJ2-5, the V gene TRBV9; 9 bases align to TRBD1. Germline assignment: CDR1 SGDLS and CDR2 YYNGEE. The CDR3 is made up of 16 amino acids. The V gene end was trimmed by 6 bases and the J gene end by 9 bases; junction bases not matched to a gene: 18. The CDR3 protein is CASTTGTGFPTEAQYF. CDR3 coding DNA: TGTGCCAGCACTACCGGGACAGGGTTCCCAACCGAGGCCCAGTACTTC.

The chain uses TRBV9 and TRBJ2-7; either TRBD1 or TRBD2 may fit D (5 bases each). The CDR3 is 11 residues long. Trimming took 3 bases from V and 12 from J, leaving 13 bases between them. Looked up from germline, CDR1 is SGDLS and CDR2 is YYNGEE. The CDR3 nucleotides read TGTGCCAGCAGCGGGGCAGGGAGCGTGTACTTC. Protein: CASSGAGSVYF.

The chain has TRBV6-5 and TRBJ2-5; D is ambiguous. V was pared by 2 bases and J by 1 base, with 8 bases between. The CDR3 is made up of 14 amino acids. Germline assignment: CDR1 MNHEY and CDR2 SVGAGI. The DNA of the CDR3 is TGTGCCAGCAGTTACGGTAGGGTCCAAGAGACCCAGTACTTC. This translates into CASSYGRVQETQYF.

The gene calls are TRBV11-2 and TRBJ2-5; weak D call: TRBD2 (6 bases). Germline assignment: CDR1 SGHAT and CDR2 FQNNGV. CDR3 length equals 14 residues. Trimming removed 1 base from V and 2 bases from J, with 8 bases in between. DNA for the CDR3: TGTGCCAGCAGCTTAGGCGGGGTACAAGAGACCCAGTACTTC. This sequence encodes CASSLGGVQETQYF.

V is TRBV10-3 and J is TRBJ2-3; D is tentatively TRBD1 or TRBD2 (5 bases each). The CDR3 has 15 residues. Germline loops: CDR1 ENHRY, CDR2 SYGVKD. The V end was cut by 6 bases, the J end by 2 bases, with 15 bases between. The CDR3 protein is CAISPGPMTTDTQYF. CDR3 nucleotides: TGTGCCATCAGCCCGGGACCAATGACCACAGATACGCAGTATTTT.

This chain uses TRBV5-1 with TRBJ2-1; 8 bases match TRBD2. The V gene's germline CDR1 is SGHRS and CDR2 YFSETQ. After removal of 4 bases from V and 9 bases from J, the junction contained 12 bases not matched to a gene. The CDR3 extends over 15 amino acids. Here the CDR3 DNA reads TGCGCCAGCAGCCCAGGTCAGCGGGAGACAGCTGAGCAGTTCTTC. Its protein is CASSPGQRETAEQFF.

The chain's CDR3 is CAWSNTGGDQPQHF. The CDR3 DNA follows: TGTGCCTGGAGCAATACAGGGGGGGATCAGCCCCAGCATTTT. The chain joins TRBV30 to TRBJ1-5; 8 bases are shared with TRBD1. CDR1 and CDR2 from the germline V gene are GTSNPN and SVGIG (reference sequence). J was trimmed by 5 bases and V by 3 bases; bases with no gene match: 6. This CDR3 has 14 residues. Using reference TRBV30 and TRBJ1-5 for the parts outside the CDR3, the full variable domain is SQTIHQWPATLVQPVGSPLSLECTVEGTSNPNLYWYRQAAGRGLQLLFYSVGIGQISSEVPQNLSASRPQDRQFILSSKKLLLSDSGFYLCAWSNTGGDQPQHFGDGTRLSIL.

The rearrangement uses TRBV6-2 or TRBV6-3 and TRBJ2-1; 10 bases map to TRBD2. Unmatched junction bases numbered 6, after V lost 0 bases and J lost 4 bases. The CDR3 runs 17 residues. The germline gives CDR1 MNHEY, CDR2 SVGEGT. CDR3 in DNA: TGTGCCAGCAGTTACTCCCCTACTAGCGGGATATACAATGAGCAGTTCTTC. Its protein product is CASSYSPTSGIYNEQFF.

The chain recombines TRBV5-4 with TRBJ1-2; weak D call: TRBD1 (6 bases). From germline, CDR1 is SGHNT and CDR2 YYREEE (reference sequence). V lost 1 base and J 4 bases, leaving 14 bases between the germline ends. The CDR3 extends over 15 amino acids. Here the CDR3 DNA reads TGTGCCAGCAGCTTGCCGGGGGGCGCGAGCTATGGCTACACCTTC. Residues: CASSLPGGASYGYTF.

V usage is TRBV27 and J usage is TRBJ1-2, with D perhaps TRBD1 (5 bases). This CDR3 is 12 amino acids long. In germline, CDR1 is MNHEY, CDR2 SMNVEV (reference sequence). With 2 bases removed from V and 6 bases from J, the gap between germline ends came to 7 bases. Here the CDR3 DNA reads TGTGCCAGCAGTTTAGGAGGGGATGGCTACACCTTC. Translation gives CASSLGGDGYTF.